These 28 T cell receptor beta chains originate from one sample sequenced in a study of shared clonotypes between healthy human individuals. Naivety among CD8 cells was defined by CD45RO negativity and positive CCR7 selection, thereby excluding terminally differentiated effector memory CD45RA+ cells. Method: immunoSEQ multiplex PCR; TCRdb's copy keeps in-frame clones and lacks some. The sample has 2 million or so clones, about 95% seen once. The sample taken for sequencing was naive CD8+ T cells sorted from blood. The receptors come from a young man in good health.

The gene calls are TRBV11-2 and TRBJ2-1; the match to TRBD2 covers 8 bases. The CDR3 runs to 16 residues. V was pared by 4 bases and J by 3 bases, with 8 bases of the junction left unmatched. Germline values: CDR1 SGHAT, CDR2 FQNNGV. DNA of the CDR3: TGTGCCAGCAGCTATCGGGAGGGCCTAATCTACAATGAGCAGTTCTTC. Its protein is CASSYREGLIYNEQFF.

For this clone: The junction shows a germline mismatch at one end, possibly a read error. The chain links TRBV6-1 to TRBJ1-1; D uncertain. The CDR3 is 12 residues long. Germline V lookup: CDR1 MNHNS, CDR2 SASEGT. The CDR3 sequence: CASSPLRTEAFF. In DNA, the CDR3 is TGTGCCAGCAGTCCCCTGCGCACTGAGGCTTTCTTT.

This sequence joins TRBV4-3 and TRBJ1-2; TRBD1 might be the D (5 bases). The ends were cut back, 4 bases at V and 0 bases at J, with 12 bases in the middle. The CDR3 is 15 residues long. Germline V lookup: CDR1 LGHNA, CDR2 YSLEER. This CDR3 reads CASSRTTIANYGYTF. The CDR3, as DNA: TGCGCCAGCAGCCGGACAACAATAGCTAACTATGGCTACACCTTC.

The chain recombines TRBV5-1 with TRBJ2-5; 7 nucleotides align to TRBD1. CDR3 length: 14 amino acids. Germline loops: CDR1 SGHRS, CDR2 YFSETQ. V shed 4 bases, J shed 4 bases, and the junction held 7 bases outside the gene matches. CDR3 amino acids: CASSLDRVGETQYF. The DNA of the CDR3 is TGCGCCAGCAGCCTTGACAGGGTAGGAGAGACCCAGTACTTC.

The chain employs TRBV19 and TRBJ1-3; D gene unclear. Trimming stripped 5 bases from V and 0 bases from J, with 11 bases between. Germline V lookup: CDR1 LNHDA, CDR2 SQIVND (reference sequence). CDR3 length equals 15 residues. CDR3 in amino acids: CASSFLITSGNTIYF. CDR3 nucleotide sequence: TGTGCCAGTAGTTTTCTGATTACCTCTGGAAACACCATATATTTT.

CDR3 in amino acids: CASSLTGSYNEQFF. CDR3 DNA sequence: TGTGCCAGCAGTCTTACGGGTTCCTACAATGAGCAGTTCTTC. V and J are TRBV6-6 and TRBJ2-1; no clear D. Looked up from germline, CDR1 is MNHNY and CDR2 is SVGAGI (reference sequence). V was cut by 5 bases and J by 1 base, with 9 bases left in between. The CDR3 covers 14 residues.

This clone was counted a single time. The chain recombines TRBV2 with TRBJ2-2; D remains unclear. The CDR3 totals 17 residues. Germline-derived CDR1 and CDR2 are SNHLY and FYNNEI. V was shortened by 6 bases and J by 2 bases, with 19 bases between the two germline ends. CDR3 coding DNA: TGTGCCAGCAGGTCGGGCGAAGGGTGGCCAAACACCGGGGAGCTGTTTTTT. It specifies CASRSGEGWPNTGELFF.

The V gene is TRBV27, the J gene TRBJ1-6; D is possibly TRBD1 (5 bases). With 6 bases removed from V and 5 bases from J, the gap between germline ends came to 20 bases. The germline V gene encodes CDR1 MNHEY and CDR2 SMNVEV (reference sequence). The CDR3 runs 17 residues. Here the CDR3 DNA reads TGTGCCAGCAGCCCACTGGGGGTAAGGAGACATAATTCACCCCTCCACTTT. Translation: CASSPLGVRRHNSPLHF.

Here the CDR3 reads CASSRINTGGAAGANVLTF. For the CDR3, the DNA is TGCGCCAGCAGCAGGATTAATACAGGGGGCGCCGCTGGGGCCAACGTCCTGACTTTC. The rearrangement links TRBV5-1 to TRBJ2-6, with 9 bases identical to TRBD1. The CDR3 totals 19 residues. V lost 4 bases and J lost 2; bases outside the gene matches: 13. Germline CDR1 and CDR2: SGHRS and YFSETQ.

The V call is TRBV10-3, the J call TRBJ1-1, with a weak D call TRBD1 (5 bases). CDR3 size: 16 residues. In germline, CDR1 is ENHRY, CDR2 SYGVKD. Trimming removed 0 bases at V and 7 bases at J, with 18 bases between. The CDR3 sequence: CAISESTRAGRREAFF. CDR3 DNA sequence: TGTGCCATCAGTGAGTCGACTCGGGCGGGGCGCCGTGAAGCTTTCTTT.

A word on this clone: A read error may be the cause here, since a much bigger clone is one base away. The chain uses TRBV6-5 and TRBJ2-5; 8 nucleotides line up with TRBD1. The J call is uncertain, as TRBJ2-7 better fits the DNA end. Per germline, CDR1 MNHEY and CDR2 SVGAGI. This CDR3 contains 13 residues. CDR3 sequence reads: CASSDGQGYEQYF. The CDR3 coding sequence is TGTGCCAGCAGTGACGGACAGGGCTACGAGCAGTACTTC.

The chain links TRBV9 to TRBJ1-1; a weak D match, TRBD1 (6 bases). Germline CDR1 reads SGDLS; CDR2 reads YYNGEE. V was cut by 4 bases and J by 3 bases, with 13 bases left in between. CDR3 size: 14 residues. The CDR3 spells CASSRTDGYTEAFF. The CDR3 DNA reads TGTGCCAGCAGCCGGACAGACGGTTACACTGAAGCTTTCTTT.

In DNA form, the CDR3 reads TGTGCCAGCAGTTTAGTGGGGGGCTACAATGAGCAGTTCTTC. This encodes CASSLVGGYNEQFF. The chain is built from TRBV27 and TRBJ2-1, with TRBD2 as a possible D gene (6 bases). The V and J ends lost 2 bases and 3 bases respectively, with 8 bases between them. The CDR3 sequence is 14 residues long. CDR1 is MNHEY and CDR2 is SMNVEV in the germline V gene (reference sequence).

The rearrangement uses TRBV7-9 and TRBJ2-2; 13 bases are shared with TRBD2. Germline-derived CDR1 and CDR2 are SEHNR and FQNEAQ (reference sequence). V shed 5 bases, J shed 3 bases, and the junction held 9 bases outside the gene matches. The CDR3 is made up of 18 amino acids. The CDR3 DNA follows: TGTGCCAGCAGCCCAAGGACTAGCGGGAGTTTTGACACCGGGGAGCTGTTTTTT. It encodes CASSPRTSGSFDTGELFF. Combining the CDR3 with reference TRBV7-9 and TRBJ2-2 gives the whole variable domain DTGVSQNPRHKITKRGQNVTFRCDPISEHNRLYWYRQTLGQGPEFLTYFQNEAQLEKSRLLSDRFSAERPKGSFSTLEIQRTEQGDSAMYLCASSPRTSGSFDTGELFFGEGSRLTVL.

The chain combines TRBV4-1 with TRBJ1-3; D is possibly TRBD1 (6 bases). This CDR3 has 15 amino acids. From germline, CDR1 is MGHRA and CDR2 YSYEKL. Trimming shortened V by 0 bases and J by 2 bases, and 8 bases separated the two germline ends. CDR3 sequence reads: CASSQEAGAGNTIYF. Here the CDR3 DNA reads TGCGCCAGCAGCCAAGAGGCAGGGGCTGGAAACACCATATATTTT.

The chain is built from TRBV7-9 and TRBJ2-7, with a tentative D call TRBD1 (5 bases). V was pared by 5 bases and J by 2 bases, with 13 bases between. The CDR3 has 14 amino acids. Germline V CDR1 and CDR2: SEHNR, FQNEAQ (reference sequence). DNA of the CDR3: TGTGCCAGCAGCCCACAGGTTTGGCCCTACGAGCAGTACTTC. Encoded protein: CASSPQVWPYEQYF.

The CDR3 sequence: CAWSEGIGQEKLFF. The CDR3 coding sequence is TGTGCCTGGAGTGAAGGCATAGGGCAGGAAAAACTGTTTTTT. V is TRBV30 and J is TRBJ1-4; D gene ambiguous. The CDR3 runs 14 residues. Trimming left V 1 base short and J 8 bases short, with 14 bases between. Per the germline V gene, CDR1 is GTSNPN and CDR2 is SVGIG (reference sequence).

The count of this clone is one. The genes are TRBV5-6 and TRBJ2-2; 8 nucleotides align to TRBD1. Per the germline V gene, CDR1 is SGHDT and CDR2 is YYEEEE. The CDR3 covers 18 residues. The junction had 14 bases not matched to a gene; V was cut back by 4 bases and J by 3 bases. The CDR3 loop is CASSTYSGTGLYTGELFF. CDR3 bases: TGTGCCAGCAGCACCTATTCCGGGACAGGTTTATACACCGGGGAGCTGTTTTTT.

The V gene is TRBV28, the J gene TRBJ1-3, with 11 bases lining up with TRBD1. V shed 4 bases, J shed 8 bases, and the junction held 16 bases outside the gene matches. This CDR3 has 18 amino acids. From germline, CDR1 is MDHEN and CDR2 SYDVKM. CDR3 DNA: TGTGCCAGCAGTTCCATCCCCCCTAGGACAGGGGGCGGGGACACCATATATTTT. Translated, it gives CASSSIPPRTGGGDTIYF.

This chain connects TRBV6-1 to TRBJ2-1, with D hard to call. CDR1 is MNHNS and CDR2 is SASEGT in the germline V gene. The V and J ends lost 8 bases and 9 bases respectively, with 8 bases between them. This CDR3 is built from 10 residues. CDR3 in DNA: TGTGCCAGCGAGATGCGTGAGCAGTTCTTC. It yields the protein CASEMREQFF.

The J gene is TRBJ2-1, the V gene TRBV4-1; 9 nucleotides agree with TRBD1. The CDR3 contains 15 residues. Germline CDR1 is MGHRA and CDR2 is YSYEKL. J lost 10 bases, V lost 1 base, and 8 bases had no gene match. The CDR3 DNA reads TGCGCCAGCAGCCAAGTGGTACAGGGGGCGAAGGAGCAGTTCTTC. It is translated as CASSQVVQGAKEQFF.

This clone occurred once. CDR3 sequence reads: CASSYSGLSYNEQFF. CDR3 DNA: TGCGCCAGCAGCTATAGCGGGCTCTCCTACAATGAGCAGTTCTTC. The chain links TRBV4-1 to TRBJ2-1; 7 nucleotides match TRBD2. CDR1 is MGHRA, CDR2 YSYEKL, per germline. V lost 5 bases, J lost 0 bases, and 4 bases stayed unmatched. This CDR3 has 15 residues.

The rearrangement links TRBV11-2 to TRBJ1-2, with 9 bases matching TRBD1. CDR3 length: 14 amino acids. From germline, CDR1 is SGHAT and CDR2 FQNNGV. V lost 5 bases, J lost 6 bases, and 7 bases stayed unmatched. CDR3 in DNA: TGTGCCAGCAGCCGGACAGGGGAAACAGATGGCTACACCTTC. The encoded protein is CASSRTGETDGYTF.

The chain uses TRBV7-9 and TRBJ2-7, with TRBD1 as a possible D gene (5 bases). The CDR3 loop spans 16 amino acids. Trimming cost V 5 bases and J 9 bases, with 26 bases left between them. CDR1 is SEHNR and CDR2 is FQNEAQ in the germline V gene (reference sequence). This CDR3 is CASSPTAMGSESSQYF. DNA of the CDR3: TGTGCCAGCAGCCCGACAGCTATGGGTTCCGAATCGTCGCAGTACTTC.

A remark on this clone: Compared with germline, one end of the junction differs, possibly owing to a read error. This chain connects TRBV7-7 to TRBJ2-1; 10 bases fit TRBD1. Germline V CDR1 and CDR2: SSHAT, FNYEAQ (reference sequence). The CDR3 is made up of 18 amino acids. CDR3 nucleotides: TGTGCTAGCAGCCCCGGGACAGGGGATAATAGCGGAAACAATGAGCAGTTCTTC. Translated, it gives CASSPGTGDNSGNNEQFF.

The rearrangement links TRBV7-6 to TRBJ2-1, with D uncertain. Trimming left V 3 bases short and J 4 bases short, with 4 bases between. The CDR3 spans 12 residues. Germline loops: CDR1 SGHVS, CDR2 FNYEAQ. In nucleotides, the CDR3 is TGTGCCAGCAGCTTTCGATACAATGAGCAGTTCTTC. Translation: CASSFRYNEQFF.

The chain combines TRBV10-2 with TRBJ2-3; D ambiguous. The CDR3 covers 14 residues. CDR1 WSHSY and CDR2 SAAADI come from the germline V gene. Trimming removed 8 bases at V and 8 bases at J, with 20 bases between. CDR3 amino acids: CASCDLGPPGTQYF. The CDR3, as DNA: TGCGCCAGCTGCGATTTAGGGCCCCCAGGTACGCAGTATTTT.

The rearrangement links TRBV2 to TRBJ2-7; D possibly corresponds to TRBD2 (6 bases). CDR1 is SNHLY, CDR2 FYNNEI, per germline. The CDR3 covers 12 residues. With 6 bases removed from V and 7 bases from J, the gap between germline ends came to 13 bases. The CDR3 reads CASSRGLSEQYF. The DNA of the CDR3 is TGTGCCAGCAGCCGGGGACTTTCGGAGCAGTACTTC.